Following are 17 T cell receptor beta chains from one sample sequenced in a study of CD8+ T cells in alopecia areata. As for treatment: oral pan-JAK inhibitor, 5-10 mg twice daily. Sequencing used cDNA as its template, made by extracting RNA and reverse transcribing it. Repertoires were generated with immunoSEQ multiplex PCR, while TCRdb's copy carries only in-frame clones and drops some. The repertoire holds about 200,000 clones, with 58% as singletons. The input for sequencing was CD4+ T cells sorted from blood, taken at week 24, from a patient treated with tofacitinib. These receptors were obtained from a human donor with alopecia areata.

The chain uses TRBV7-2 and TRBJ1-1; D is undetermined. Trimming left V 1 base short and J 8 bases short, with 11 bases between. The CDR3 runs to 13 residues. Germline-derived CDR1 and CDR2 are SGHTA and FQGNSA. The CDR3 DNA reads as TGTGCCAGCAGCTTAGATGCAAGTTTGGAAGCTTTCTTT. It is translated as CASSLDASLEAFF.

The J gene is TRBJ1-2, the V gene TRBV19; TRBD1 matches at 7 bases. This CDR3 contains 14 residues. With 4 bases clipped from V and 2 bases from J, the junction kept 4 bases outside the gene matches. Per the germline V gene, CDR1 is LNHDA and CDR2 is SQIVND (reference sequence). Written as DNA, the CDR3 is TGTGCCAGTAGTAGAGGGGACAGCAACTATGGCTACACCTTC. Protein: CASSRGDSNYGYTF.

The chain carries TRBV2 and TRBJ1-1; D gene unclear. Germline CDR1 and CDR2: SNHLY and FYNNEI. Trimming cost V 4 bases and J 3 bases, with 9 bases left between them. The CDR3 loop spans 13 amino acids. The CDR3, as DNA: TGTGCCAGCAGTGGTCAAGTGTACACTGAAGCTTTCTTT. Translation: CASSGQVYTEAFF.

This clone occurred a few times. V usage is TRBV29-1 and J usage is TRBJ1-2, with TRBD1 as a possible D gene (6 bases). Trimming stripped 7 bases from V and 2 bases from J, with 11 bases between. This CDR3 comprises 12 residues. CDR1 and CDR2 from the germline V gene are SQVTM and ANQGSEA. For the CDR3, the DNA is TGCAGCGCTCATGACAGGAACTATGGCTACACCTTC. Residues: CSAHDRNYGYTF.

This clone showed up just a few times. The V call is TRBV30, the J call TRBJ2-2; D may be TRBD1 (6 bases). Trimming cost V 1 base and J 4 bases, with 10 bases left between them. CDR3 size: 14 residues. Germline V lookup: CDR1 GTSNPN, CDR2 SVGIG (reference sequence). In DNA, the CDR3 is TGTGCCTGGAGTGACAGGGTTCCCACCGGGGAGCTGTTTTTT. Its protein product is CAWSDRVPTGELFF.

With regard to this clone: Germline and junction disagree at one end, which may indicate a read error. This chain links TRBV2 with TRBJ1-4; tentatively, D is TRBD1 (5 bases). The CDR3 extends over 11 amino acids. CDR1 SNHLY and CDR2 FYNNEI come from the germline V gene. CDR3 protein: CASSIFDSPSF. CDR3 in DNA: TGTGCCAGCAGTATATTTGACAGTCCCTCCTTT.

The chain is built from TRBV10-3 and TRBJ2-5, with TRBD1 matching 7 bases. CDR1 is ENHRY and CDR2 is SYGVKD in the germline V gene. The CDR3 runs 15 residues. V trimming: 3 bases; J trimming: 3 bases; junction bases outside the gene matches: 7. CDR3 in amino acids: CAISDAGTDEETQYF. The DNA of the CDR3 is TGTGCCATCAGTGACGCCGGGACAGACGAAGAGACCCAGTACTTC.

The J gene is TRBJ1-2, the V gene TRBV29-1; D call uncertain. CDR1 is SQVTM, CDR2 ANQGSEA, per germline. Trimming took off 3 bases at V and 5 bases at J, with 7 bases between the two ends. This CDR3 is 11 amino acids long. The CDR3 nucleotides read TGCAGCGTTGAGGAGGATTATGGCTACACCTTC. It translates to CSVEEDYGYTF. Filled out from reference TRBV29-1 and TRBJ1-2, the complete variable domain reads SAVISQKPSRDICQRGTSLTIQCQVDSQVTMMFWYRQQPGQSLTLIATANQGSEATYESGFVIDKFPISRPNLTFSTLTVSNMSPEDSSIYLCSVEEDYGYTFGSGTRLTVV.

The rearrangement links TRBV29-1 to TRBJ2-1, with TRBD2 matching over 9 bases. The CDR3 is 15 residues long. Germline V gene sequence: CDR1 SQVTM, CDR2 ANQGSEA. V was pared by 2 bases and J by 6 bases, with 8 bases of the junction left unmatched. CDR3 nucleotides: TGCAGCGTTGAACGTCTTGGTAGCGGGAGCAATGAGCAGTTCTTC. Translating it yields CSVERLGSGSNEQFF.

This clone was picked up a small number of times. The rearrangement uses TRBV18 and TRBJ1-1; possibly TRBD1 for D (5 bases). V was clipped by 5 bases and J by 2 bases, with 12 bases between them. Germline V lookup: CDR1 KGHSH, CDR2 LQKENI. The CDR3 is 14 residues long. The CDR3 coding sequence is TGTGCCAGCTCAGAAGGACACCTCAACACTGAAGCTTTCTTT. Encoded protein: CASSEGHLNTEAFF.

This clone appeared a few times. This chain uses TRBV4-3 with TRBJ1-3; TRBD1 might be the D (6 bases). Per germline, CDR1 LGHNA and CDR2 YSLEER. Trimming stripped 0 bases from V and 2 bases from J, with 11 bases between. The CDR3 has 16 residues. The CDR3 DNA reads as TGCGCCAGCAGCCAAGATTACAGGGATACTGGAAACACCATATATTTT. Residues: CASSQDYRDTGNTIYF.

The sample holds a few counts of this clone. CDR3 sequence: CASSTAGTGDYEQYF. CDR3 nucleotide sequence: TGTGCCAGCAGCACTGCCGGGACAGGGGACTACGAGCAGTACTTC. The rearrangement uses TRBV7-2 and TRBJ2-7; 10 bases agree with TRBD1. The CDR3 runs 15 residues. CDR1 is SGHTA and CDR2 is FQGNSA in the germline V gene. The V and J ends lost 5 bases and 3 bases, in that order; junction bases with no gene match: 7.

The rearrangement joins TRBV7-2 to TRBJ1-2, with TRBD1 matching 7 bases. Trimming at V came to 2 bases and at J to 5 bases, leaving 5 bases not matched to a gene. In germline, CDR1 is SGHTA, CDR2 FQGNSA. The CDR3 loop spans 14 amino acids. The CDR3 bases are TGTGCCAGCAGCTTATCTGCAGGGGGATATGGCTACACCTTC. Its protein product is CASSLSAGGYGYTF.

The chain combines TRBV14 with TRBJ2-3; D may be TRBD1 (6 bases). CDR1 is SGHDN, CDR2 FVKESK, per germline. The CDR3 sequence is 16 residues long. Trimming removed 1 base from V and 2 bases from J, with 13 bases in between. CDR3 sequence reads: CASSQGPGAITDTQYF. CDR3 nucleotides: TGTGCCAGCAGCCAAGGGCCAGGGGCAATCACAGATACGCAGTATTTT.

The chain combines TRBV7-9 with TRBJ1-1; no reliable D call. From germline, CDR1 is SEHNR and CDR2 FQNEAQ (reference sequence). CDR3 size: 12 residues. The V end was cut by 2 bases, the J end by 3 bases, with 4 bases between. CDR3 bases: TGTGCCAGCAGCTTATTTGACACTGAAGCTTTCTTT. As protein: CASSLFDTEAFF. The full variable domain, in which reference TRBV7-9 and TRBJ1-1 provide the parts outside the CDR3, is DTGVSQNPRHKITKRGQNVTFRCDPISEHNRLYWYRQTLGQGPEFLTYFQNEAQLEKSRLLSDRFSAERPKGSFSTLEIQRTEQGDSAMYLCASSLFDTEAFFGQGTRLTVV.

With respect to this clone: Distinct nucleotide sequences in the sample also encode this CDR3. The V gene is TRBV19, the J gene TRBJ2-1; tentatively, D is TRBD1 (7 bases). Per the germline V gene, CDR1 is LNHDA and CDR2 is SQIVND (reference sequence). V lost 3 bases and J 1 base, leaving 13 bases between the germline ends. The CDR3 loop spans 16 amino acids. CDR3: CASSIDPGGSYNEQFF. DNA for the CDR3: TGTGCCAGTAGTATTGATCCAGGGGGGTCCTACAATGAGCAGTTCTTC.

The chain has TRBV29-1 and TRBJ2-5; possibly TRBD1 for D (6 bases). V was pared by 7 bases and J by 5 bases, with 11 bases between. Germline CDR1 reads SQVTM; CDR2 reads ANQGSEA. The CDR3 contains 11 residues. DNA for the CDR3: TGCAGCGCAACAGGGACGGAGACCCAGTACTTC. Translated: CSATGTETQYF.